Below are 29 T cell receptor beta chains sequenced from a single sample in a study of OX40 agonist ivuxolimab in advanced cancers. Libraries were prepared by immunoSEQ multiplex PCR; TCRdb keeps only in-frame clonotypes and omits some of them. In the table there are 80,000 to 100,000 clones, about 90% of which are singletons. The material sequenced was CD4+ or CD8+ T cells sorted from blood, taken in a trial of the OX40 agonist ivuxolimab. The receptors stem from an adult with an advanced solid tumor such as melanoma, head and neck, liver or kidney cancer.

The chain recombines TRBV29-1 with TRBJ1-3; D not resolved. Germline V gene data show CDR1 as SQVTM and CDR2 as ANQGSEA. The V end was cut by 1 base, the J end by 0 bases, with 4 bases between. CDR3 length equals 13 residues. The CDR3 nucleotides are TGCAGCGTTGAAGTTAGCTCTGGAAACACCATATATTTT. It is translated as CSVEVSSGNTIYF.

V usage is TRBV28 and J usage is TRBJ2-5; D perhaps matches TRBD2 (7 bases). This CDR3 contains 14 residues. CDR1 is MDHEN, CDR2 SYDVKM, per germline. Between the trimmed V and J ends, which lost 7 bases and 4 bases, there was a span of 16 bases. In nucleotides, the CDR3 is TGTGCCAGCATCCCCGGGGGGCCCCCAGAGACCCAGTACTTC. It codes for CASIPGGPPETQYF.

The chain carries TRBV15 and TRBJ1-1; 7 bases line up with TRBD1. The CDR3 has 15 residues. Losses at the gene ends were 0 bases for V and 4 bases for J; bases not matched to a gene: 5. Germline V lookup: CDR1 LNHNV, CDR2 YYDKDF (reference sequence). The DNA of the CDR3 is TGTGCCACCAGCAGAGAGCGCAGGGGGGGCACTGAAGCTTTCTTT. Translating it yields CATSRERRGGTEAFF.

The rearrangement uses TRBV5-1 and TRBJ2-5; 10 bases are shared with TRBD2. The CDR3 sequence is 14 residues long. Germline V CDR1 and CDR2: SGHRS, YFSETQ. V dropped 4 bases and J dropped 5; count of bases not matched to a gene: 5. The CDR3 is CASSPEGLAETQYF. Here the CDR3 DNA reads TGCGCCAGCAGCCCTGAGGGACTAGCGGAGACCCAGTACTTC.

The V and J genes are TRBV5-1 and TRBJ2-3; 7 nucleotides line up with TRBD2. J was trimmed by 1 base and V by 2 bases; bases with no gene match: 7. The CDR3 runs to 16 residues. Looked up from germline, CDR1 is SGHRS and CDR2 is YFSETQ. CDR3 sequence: CASSLLSGRRTDTQYF. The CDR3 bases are TGCGCCAGCAGCTTACTTAGCGGGCGACGCACAGATACGCAGTATTTT.

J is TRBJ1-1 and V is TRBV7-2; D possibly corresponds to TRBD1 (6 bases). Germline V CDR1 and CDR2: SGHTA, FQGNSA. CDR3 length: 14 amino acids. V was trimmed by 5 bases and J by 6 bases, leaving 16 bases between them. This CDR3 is CASSPRLDSPEAFF. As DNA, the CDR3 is TGTGCCAGCAGCCCAAGATTGGACAGCCCTGAAGCTTTCTTT.

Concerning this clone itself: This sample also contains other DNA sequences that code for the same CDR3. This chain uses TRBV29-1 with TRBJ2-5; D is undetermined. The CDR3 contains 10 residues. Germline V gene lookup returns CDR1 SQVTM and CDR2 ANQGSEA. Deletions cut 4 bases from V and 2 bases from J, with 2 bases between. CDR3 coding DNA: TGCAGCGTTGGGCAAGAGACCCAGTACTTC. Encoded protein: CSVGQETQYF.

The CDR3 DNA follows: TGTGCCAGCAGCCCTCAGCGTTCCTCTAGCACAGATACGCAGTATTTT. It is translated as CASSPQRSSSTDTQYF. The chain employs TRBV7-9 and TRBJ2-3; D is unclear. The CDR3 loop spans 16 amino acids. CDR1 and CDR2 (germline): SEHNR, FQNEAQ (reference sequence). The V gene lost 5 bases and the J gene lost 0 bases, with 15 bases spanning the gap.

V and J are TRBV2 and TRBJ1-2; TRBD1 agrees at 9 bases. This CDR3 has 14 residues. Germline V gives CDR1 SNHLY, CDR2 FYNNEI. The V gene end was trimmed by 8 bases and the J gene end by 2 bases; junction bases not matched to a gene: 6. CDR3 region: CASVDRGSNYGYTF. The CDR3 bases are TGTGCCAGCGTAGACAGGGGGAGCAACTATGGCTACACCTTC.

The CDR3, as DNA: TGTGCCAGCAGTATCAGACGGTATAATTCACCCCTCCACTTT. Protein: CASSIRRYNSPLHF. The chain employs TRBV27 and TRBJ1-6, with unresolved D. The CDR3 sequence is 14 residues long. V dropped 5 bases and J dropped 4 bases, with 9 bases sitting between them. CDR1 and CDR2 from the germline V gene are MNHEY and SMNVEV (reference sequence).

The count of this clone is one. The CDR3 DNA reads TGTGCCAGCAGCTTAGATAGGGACAGGATATACAATGAGCAGTTCTTC. Translation gives CASSLDRDRIYNEQFF. This chain connects TRBV11-2 to TRBJ2-1; TRBD1 matches 8 bases. Looked up from germline, CDR1 is SGHAT and CDR2 is FQNNGV. The CDR3 runs to 16 residues. J was trimmed by 4 bases and V by 0 bases; bases with no gene match: 5.

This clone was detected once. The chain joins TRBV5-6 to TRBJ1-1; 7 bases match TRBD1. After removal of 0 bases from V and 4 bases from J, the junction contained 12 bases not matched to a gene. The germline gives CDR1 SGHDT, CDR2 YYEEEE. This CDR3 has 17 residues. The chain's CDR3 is CASSLGTQGRLGTEAFF. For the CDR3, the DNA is TGTGCCAGCAGCTTGGGGACACAGGGGAGGTTGGGCACTGAAGCTTTCTTT.

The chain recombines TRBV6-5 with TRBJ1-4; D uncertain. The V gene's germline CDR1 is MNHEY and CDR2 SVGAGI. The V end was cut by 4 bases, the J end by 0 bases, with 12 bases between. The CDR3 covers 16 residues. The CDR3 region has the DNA TGTGCCAGCAGTTTCCAGGCAGCTGCAACTAATGAAAAACTGTTTTTT. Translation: CASSFQAAATNEKLFF.

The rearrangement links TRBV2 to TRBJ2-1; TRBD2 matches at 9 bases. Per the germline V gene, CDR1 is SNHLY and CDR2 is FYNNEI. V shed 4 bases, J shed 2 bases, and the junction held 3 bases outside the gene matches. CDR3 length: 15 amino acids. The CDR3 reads CASSGLAETYNEQFF. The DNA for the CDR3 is TGTGCCAGCAGTGGACTAGCGGAGACCTACAATGAGCAGTTCTTC.

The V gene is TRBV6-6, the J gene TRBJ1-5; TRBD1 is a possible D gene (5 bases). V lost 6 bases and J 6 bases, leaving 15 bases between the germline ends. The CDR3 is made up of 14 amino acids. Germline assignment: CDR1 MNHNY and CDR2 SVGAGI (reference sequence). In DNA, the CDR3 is TGTGCCAGCAGCCCCAGTTGGGGGACTCAGCCCCAGCATTTT. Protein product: CASSPSWGTQPQHF.

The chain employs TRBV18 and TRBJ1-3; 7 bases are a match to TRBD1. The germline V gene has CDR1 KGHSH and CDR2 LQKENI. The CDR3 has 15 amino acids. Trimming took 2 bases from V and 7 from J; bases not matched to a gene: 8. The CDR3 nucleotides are TGTGCCAGCTCACCAGGTCTGGAACAGGGGAACACCATATATTTT. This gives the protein CASSPGLEQGNTIYF.

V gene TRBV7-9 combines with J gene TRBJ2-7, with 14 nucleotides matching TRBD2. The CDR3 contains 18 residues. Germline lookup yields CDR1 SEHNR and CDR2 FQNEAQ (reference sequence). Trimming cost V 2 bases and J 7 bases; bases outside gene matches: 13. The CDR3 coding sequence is TGTGCCAGCAGCTTACGCGATCGGACTAGCGGGGGGTCGGGAGAGCAGTACTTC. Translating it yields CASSLRDRTSGGSGEQYF.

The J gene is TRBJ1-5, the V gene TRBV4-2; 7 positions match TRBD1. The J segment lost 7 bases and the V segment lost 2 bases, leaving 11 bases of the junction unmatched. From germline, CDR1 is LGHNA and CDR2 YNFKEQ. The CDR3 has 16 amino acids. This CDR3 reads CASSQTEGAQGQPQHF. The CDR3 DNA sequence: TGTGCCAGCAGCCAAACGGAGGGGGCGCAGGGCCAGCCCCAGCATTTT.

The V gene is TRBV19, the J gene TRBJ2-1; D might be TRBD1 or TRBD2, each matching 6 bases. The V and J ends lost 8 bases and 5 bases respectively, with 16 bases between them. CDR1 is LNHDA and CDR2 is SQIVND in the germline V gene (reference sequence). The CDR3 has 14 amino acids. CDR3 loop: CASSSGAANNEQFF. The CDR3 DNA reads TGTGCCAGTTCCTCGGGGGCAGCTAACAATGAGCAGTTCTTC. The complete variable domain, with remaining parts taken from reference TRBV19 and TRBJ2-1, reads DGGITQSPKYLFRKEGQNVTLSCEQNLNHDAMYWYRQDPGQGLRLIYYSQIVNDFQKGDIAEGYSVSREKKESFPLTVTSAQKNPTAFYLCASSSGAANNEQFFGPGTRLTVL.

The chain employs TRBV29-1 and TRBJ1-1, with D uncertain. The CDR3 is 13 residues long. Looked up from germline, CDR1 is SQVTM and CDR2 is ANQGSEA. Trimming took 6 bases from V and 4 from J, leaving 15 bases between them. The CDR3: CSVGIWEGTEAFF. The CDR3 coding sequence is TGCAGCGTGGGGATTTGGGAGGGCACTGAAGCTTTCTTT.

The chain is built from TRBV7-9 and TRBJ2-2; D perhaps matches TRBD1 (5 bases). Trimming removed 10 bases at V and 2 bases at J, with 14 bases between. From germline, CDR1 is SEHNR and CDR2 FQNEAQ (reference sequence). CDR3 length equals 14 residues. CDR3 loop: CATMKGFNTGELFF. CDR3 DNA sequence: TGTGCCACCATGAAGGGGTTTAACACCGGGGAGCTGTTTTTT.

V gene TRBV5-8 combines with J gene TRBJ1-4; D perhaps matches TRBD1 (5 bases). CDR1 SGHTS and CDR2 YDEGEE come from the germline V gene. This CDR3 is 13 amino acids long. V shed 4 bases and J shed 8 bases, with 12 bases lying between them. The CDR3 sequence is CASSPRVGEKLFF. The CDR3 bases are TGTGCCAGCAGCCCCAGGGTAGGGGAAAAACTGTTTTTT. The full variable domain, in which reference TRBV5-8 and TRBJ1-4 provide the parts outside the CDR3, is EAGVTQSPTHLIKTRGQQATLRCSPISGHTSVYWYQQALGLGLQFLLWYDEGEERNRGNFPPRFSGRQFPNYSSELNVNALELEDSALYLCASSPRVGEKLFFGSGTQLSVL.

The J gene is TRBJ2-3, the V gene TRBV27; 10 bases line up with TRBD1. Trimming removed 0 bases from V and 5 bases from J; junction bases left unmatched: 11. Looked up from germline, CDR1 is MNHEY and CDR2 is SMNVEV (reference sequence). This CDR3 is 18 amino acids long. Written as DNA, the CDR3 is TGTGCCAGCAGTTTATCGGCTTCGACAGGGGGCGCGGGAGATACGCAGTATTTT. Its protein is CASSLSASTGGAGDTQYF.

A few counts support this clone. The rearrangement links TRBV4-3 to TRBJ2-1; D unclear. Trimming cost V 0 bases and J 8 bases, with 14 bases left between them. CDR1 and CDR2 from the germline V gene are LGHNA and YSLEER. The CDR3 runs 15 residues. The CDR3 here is CASSQEGPVSHEQFF. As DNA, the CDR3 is TGCGCCAGCAGCCAAGAAGGGCCCGTTTCTCATGAGCAGTTCTTC.

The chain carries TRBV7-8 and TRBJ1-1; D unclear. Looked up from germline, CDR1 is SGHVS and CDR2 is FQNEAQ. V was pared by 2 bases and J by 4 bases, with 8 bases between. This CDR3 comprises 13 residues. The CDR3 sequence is CASSLLQGTEAFF. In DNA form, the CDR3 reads TGTGCCAGCAGCTTACTCCAAGGCACTGAAGCTTTCTTT.

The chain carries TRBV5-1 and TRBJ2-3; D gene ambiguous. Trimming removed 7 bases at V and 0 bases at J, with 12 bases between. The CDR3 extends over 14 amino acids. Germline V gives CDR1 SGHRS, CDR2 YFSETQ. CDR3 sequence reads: CASRTGPSTDTQYF. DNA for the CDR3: TGCGCCAGCCGAACGGGTCCTAGCACAGATACGCAGTATTTT.

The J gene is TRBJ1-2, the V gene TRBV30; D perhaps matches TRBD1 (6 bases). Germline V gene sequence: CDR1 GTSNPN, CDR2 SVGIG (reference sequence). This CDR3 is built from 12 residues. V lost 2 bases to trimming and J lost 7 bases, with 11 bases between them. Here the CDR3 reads CAWSRTDIGYTF. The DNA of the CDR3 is TGTGCCTGGAGTCGGACAGATATTGGCTACACCTTC. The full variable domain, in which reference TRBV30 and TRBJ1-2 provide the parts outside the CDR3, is SQTIHQWPATLVQPVGSPLSLECTVEGTSNPNLYWYRQAAGRGLQLLFYSVGIGQISSEVPQNLSASRPQDRQFILSSKKLLLSDSGFYLCAWSRTDIGYTFGSGTRLTVV.

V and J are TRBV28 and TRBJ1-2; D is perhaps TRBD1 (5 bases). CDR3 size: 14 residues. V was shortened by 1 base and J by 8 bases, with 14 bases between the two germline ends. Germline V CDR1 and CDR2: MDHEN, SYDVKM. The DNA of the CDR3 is TGTGCCAGCAGTTTATCCGGGACCCCCAGGGGCTACACCTTC. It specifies CASSLSGTPRGYTF.

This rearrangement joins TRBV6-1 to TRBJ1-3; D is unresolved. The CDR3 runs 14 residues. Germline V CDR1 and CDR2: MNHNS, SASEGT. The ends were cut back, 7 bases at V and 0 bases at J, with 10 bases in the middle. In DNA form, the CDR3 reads TGTGCCAGCAAGGCGGCTTACTCTGGAAACACCATATATTTT. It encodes CASKAAYSGNTIYF.